These T cell receptor beta chains were read from a single sample in a study of CD8 T cells in ankylosing spondylitis. TCRdb analysed the 5' RACE reads with MiXCR anew, one entry per CDR3 protein. The sample lists hundreds of thousands of distinct CDR3 sequences, 12% seen once, with 0.45% to 0.6% in the top ten. The sequenced sample consisted of blood, either unsorted or a sorted T cell fraction (not recorded which). The receptors were gathered from a male donor with ankylosing spondylitis. The CDR3 runs from the conserved cysteine through the conserved F or W. The D gene is left open where the match is weak. Rows give clone size only sometimes, using once, few, many, or a class for an expanded clone.

CDR3aa	CDR3nt	v_gene	abundance	j_gene	d_gene
CSARDPSGRASDEQFF	TGCAGTGCTAGAGATCCCAGCGGGAGGGCCAGCGATGAGCAGTTCTTC	TRBV20-1	many	TRBJ2-1	TRBD2
CSSPTDRDNSPLHF	TGCAGTTCCCCGACAGACAGGGATAATTCACCCCTCCACTTT	TRBV20-1	.	TRBJ1-6	TRBD1
CASRPPAGLNTGELFF	TGTGCCAGCAGGCCCCCAGCGGGCTTGAACACCGGGGAGCTGTTTTTT	TRBV6-1	.	TRBJ2-2	.
CASIQPNTGELFF	TGCGCCAGCATACAGCCGAACACCGGGGAGCTGTTTTTT	TRBV5-1	.	TRBJ2-2	.
CASGPGLPNSPLHF	TGTGCCAGCGGCCCCGGTCTTCCCAATTCACCCCTCCACTTT	TRBV12-3/TRBV12-4	many	TRBJ1-6	.
CASSLALRGLRTYEQYF	TGTGCCAGCAGCTTAGCGCTAAGGGGACTAAGAACCTACGAGCAGTACTTC	TRBV7-2	.	TRBJ2-7	TRBD2
CASSFADSSTDTQYF	TGCGCCAGCAGCTTTGCAGATTCTAGCACAGATACGCAGTATTTT	TRBV5-1	.	TRBJ2-3	.
CASRPGHEKLFF	TGTGCCAGCAGACCGGGGCATGAAAAACTGTTTTTT	TRBV6-6	.	TRBJ1-4	.
CASSERQANTEAFF	TGTGCCAGCAGTGAGCGACAGGCGAACACTGAAGCTTTCTTT	TRBV6-1	few	TRBJ1-1	.
CASSRAPGPAKQYF	TGTGCCAGCTCCCGGGCACCCGGACCCGCGAAGCAGTACTTC	TRBV25-1	.	TRBJ2-7	.
CASSQNTGFNEKLFF	TGTGCCAGCAGTCAAAACACGGGCTTTAATGAAAAACTGTTTTTT	TRBV7-2	.	TRBJ1-4	.